The next 6 T cell receptor beta chains were all read from a single sample in a study of beta chain features in type 1 diabetes. Study results and caveats: Researchers report that Type 1 diabetes patients had moderately but significantly shorter TCRB CDR3s across all four CD4+ subsets.

Their antigens are not known. The entirety of the isolated RNA underwent reverse transcription, so expressed TCRB transcripts were sequenced. Profiled with immunoSEQ multiplex PCR; TCRdb holds only in-frame clones, not every one. Seen here are hundreds of thousands of clones, about an eighth observed once, and the top ten hold 0.02% to 0.025%. The sample comprised naive CD4+ T cells from blood. These receptors were taken from a young man with type 1 diabetes.

This clone was found a few times. The J gene is TRBJ2-1, the V gene TRBV18; D could derive from TRBD1 or TRBD2 (5 bases each). Trimming pared 1 base from V and 2 bases from J, leaving 9 bases between. The CDR3 is 15 residues long. The germline V gene encodes CDR1 KGHSH and CDR2 LQKENI. The CDR3 spells CASSPQEGPYNEQFF. Here the CDR3 DNA reads TGTGCCAGCTCACCACAAGAGGGGCCCTACAATGAGCAGTTCTTC.

The chain links TRBV25-1 to TRBJ1-2; 8 bases map to TRBD1. This CDR3 region has 15 residues. The junction had 10 bases not matched to a gene; V was cut back by 6 bases and J by 4 bases. Germline CDR1 reads MGHDK; CDR2 reads SYGVNS. Here the CDR3 reads CASSDSTGAVYGYTF. Here the CDR3 DNA reads TGTGCCAGCAGCGATTCGACAGGGGCAGTCTATGGCTACACCTTC.

In this sample, this clone turned up a few times. The rearrangement joins TRBV7-2 to TRBJ2-3; 12 bases are a match to TRBD2. V dropped 5 bases and J dropped 6; count of bases not matched to a gene: 12. There are 17 residues in the CDR3. Germline CDR1 SGHTA, CDR2 FQGNSA. The DNA of the CDR3 is TGTGCCAGCAGCCCGCTGAGGCTAGCGGGGGGGACCGATACGCAGTATTTT. This encodes CASSPLRLAGGTDTQYF.

This clone has only a few counts. The CDR3 sequence is CSASRQYSYGYTF. CDR3 bases: TGCAGCGCGAGTCGACAGTACTCCTATGGCTACACCTTC. The chain uses TRBV29-1 and TRBJ1-2; a possible D gene is TRBD1 (5 bases). There are 13 residues in the CDR3. Germline V gene sequence: CDR1 SQVTM, CDR2 ANQGSEA. The germline V and J ends were trimmed by 7 bases and 4 bases, with 16 bases remaining between them.

About this clone: Other DNA variants within this sample encode the same CDR3. This chain uses TRBV5-1 with TRBJ2-5; D is perhaps TRBD1 (5 bases). This CDR3 comprises 12 residues. The germline V gene has CDR1 SGHRS and CDR2 YFSETQ. V was clipped by 7 bases and J by 5 bases, with 12 bases between them. CDR3 residues: CASRREGETQYF. The CDR3 nucleotides are TGCGCCAGCCGCAGGGAAGGGGAGACCCAGTACTTC.

This clone was observed a handful of times. The chain links TRBV5-4 to TRBJ1-1, with D uncertain. Trimming left V 1 base short and J 0 bases short, with 7 bases between. This CDR3 contains 14 residues. Looked up from germline, CDR1 is SGHNT and CDR2 is YYREEE (reference sequence). This chain's CDR3 is CASSLFGVNTEAFF. CDR3 sequence (DNA): TGTGCCAGCAGCTTGTTTGGGGTGAACACTGAAGCTTTCTTT.